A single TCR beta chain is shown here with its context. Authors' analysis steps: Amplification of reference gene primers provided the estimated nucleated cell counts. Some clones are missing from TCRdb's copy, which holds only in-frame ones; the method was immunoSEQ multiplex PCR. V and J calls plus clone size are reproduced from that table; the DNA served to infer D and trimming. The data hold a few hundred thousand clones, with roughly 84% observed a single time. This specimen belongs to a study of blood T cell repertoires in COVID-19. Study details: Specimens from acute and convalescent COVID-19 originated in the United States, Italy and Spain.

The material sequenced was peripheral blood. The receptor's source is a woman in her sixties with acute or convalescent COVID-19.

Written as DNA, the CDR3 is TGTGCCAGTAGCCTCTACACCGGGGAGCTGTTTTTT. This translates into CASSLYTGELFF. The chain uses TRBV19 and TRBJ2-2, with D unresolved. The CDR3 is 12 residues long. The ends were cut back, 6 bases at V and 3 bases at J, with 5 bases in the middle. CDR1 is LNHDA and CDR2 is SQIVND in the germline V gene (reference sequence).